These 21 T cell receptor beta chains share one sample of origin, sequenced in a study of T cells after yellow fever vaccination. TCRdb redid the calling of the 5' RACE reads with MiXCR, one entry per CDR3 protein. Of about 320,000 distinct CDR3 sequences listed, 4% to 5.5% are singletons. Sequencing was performed on PBMCs, taken 15 days after the yellow fever booster vaccination. These receptors came from a man between 18 and 29 years old who received the YFV17D yellow fever vaccine.

This clonotype occurred many times. The chain links TRBV5-1 to TRBJ1-6; D remains unclear. The CDR3 extends over 14 amino acids. The germline V gene encodes CDR1 SGHRS and CDR2 YFSETQ. V lost 2 bases to trimming and J lost 8 bases, with 11 bases between them. For the CDR3, the DNA is TGCGCCAGCAGCTTTACACCCGGGGATTCACCCCTCCACTTT. It translates to CASSFTPGDSPLHF.

Concerning this clonotype: An end of the junction does not agree with germline; a read error may underlie this. The J gene is TRBJ2-2, the V gene TRBV19, with TRBD2 as a possible D gene (5 bases). There are 12 residues in the CDR3. Germline CDR1 is LNHDA and CDR2 is SQIVND (reference sequence). The chain's CDR3 is CASPGDDGELIF. DNA for the CDR3: TGTGCCAGCCCGGGCGACGACGGGGAGCTGATTTTT.

V gene TRBV28 combines with J gene TRBJ1-1; D is possibly TRBD1 (5 bases). This CDR3 region has 17 residues. In germline, CDR1 is MDHEN, CDR2 SYDVKM. The V end was cut by 3 bases, the J end by 0 bases, with 17 bases between. This CDR3 reads CASSFWNRWGMNTEAFF. CDR3 nucleotides: TGTGCCAGCAGTTTTTGGAATCGGTGGGGGATGAACACTGAAGCTTTCTTT.

This clonotype was observed a handful of times. The V gene is TRBV4-1, the J gene TRBJ2-7, with a possible D match to TRBD1 (5 bases). V gave up 4 bases and J gave up 5 bases, with 15 bases separating them. Germline V gene data show CDR1 as MGHRA and CDR2 as YSYEKL. The CDR3 sequence is 14 residues long. The CDR3 spells CASSRWQGEDEQYF. The DNA for the CDR3 is TGCGCCAGCAGCCGTTGGCAGGGCGAGGACGAGCAGTACTTC.

The rearrangement joins TRBV5-5 to TRBJ1-2; D might be TRBD1 (6 bases). Per germline, CDR1 SGHKS and CDR2 YYEKEE (reference sequence). The V end was cut by 0 bases, the J end by 2 bases, with 11 bases between. The length of the CDR3 is 15 residues. CDR3 sequence reads: CASSLGGAINYGYTF. The CDR3 region has the DNA TGTGCCAGCAGCTTGGGGGGGGCCATCAACTATGGCTACACCTTC. The whole variable domain, remainder taken from reference TRBV5-5 and TRBJ1-2, is DAGVTQSPTHLIKTRGQQVTLRCSPISGHKSVSWYQQVLGQGPQFIFQYYEKEERGRGNFPDRFSARQFPNYSSELNVNALLLGDSALYLCASSLGGAINYGYTFGSGTRLTVV.

This clonotype was counted only a few times. V gene TRBV20-1 combines with J gene TRBJ2-3, with D possibly being TRBD2 (6 bases). Trimming took off 7 bases at V and 3 bases at J, with 17 bases between the two ends. This CDR3 contains 14 residues. Per the germline V gene, CDR1 is DFQATT and CDR2 is SNEGSKA (reference sequence). This chain's CDR3 is CSVSQGGETDTQYF. Here the CDR3 DNA reads TGCAGTGTTAGCCAGGGAGGTGAGACAGATACGCAGTATTTT.

CDR3 amino acids: CASSQEEWSGTDTQYF. For the CDR3, the DNA is TGCGCCAGCAGCCAAGAAGAGTGGTCGGGCACAGATACGCAGTATTTT. The V gene is TRBV4-3, the J gene TRBJ2-3; D ambiguous. Germline CDR1 LGHNA, CDR2 YSLEER. Trimming stripped 0 bases from V and 1 base from J, with 11 bases between. The CDR3 contains 16 residues.

Many counts were recorded for this clonotype. The V and J genes are TRBV7-2 and TRBJ1-1; unclear D gene. This CDR3 comprises 14 residues. V lost 7 bases and J 3 bases, leaving 15 bases between the germline ends. Germline CDR1 is SGHTA and CDR2 is FQGNSA. The CDR3 region is CASTQPGLYTEAFF. The CDR3 nucleotides are TGTGCCAGCACCCAACCAGGTTTATACACTGAAGCTTTCTTT.

V gene TRBV6-2 or TRBV6-3 combines with J gene TRBJ1-1; 7 bases are shared with TRBD1. CDR1 and CDR2 from the germline V gene are MNHEY and SVGEGT. There are 15 residues in the CDR3. V was pared by 7 bases and J by 0 bases, with 8 bases of the junction left unmatched. The DNA for the CDR3 is TGTGCCAGCATTCCAGGGGACAGCTTGAACACTGAAGCTTTCTTT. As protein: CASIPGDSLNTEAFF.

This clonotype was observed many times. The chain has TRBV4-1 and TRBJ2-5; D could derive from TRBD1 or TRBD2 (5 bases each). The length of the CDR3 is 15 residues. Trimming shortened V by 4 bases and J by 4 bases, and 16 bases separated the two germline ends. Germline assignment: CDR1 MGHRA and CDR2 YSYEKL. The CDR3 region has the DNA TGCGCCAGCAGCCCCCGGGACCGGGAAGGAGAGACCCAGTACTTC. Protein product: CASSPRDREGETQYF.

This clonotype has a handful of counts. Written as DNA, the CDR3 is TGTGCCAGCAGCTTATACGGGGTCACTGAAGCTTTCTTT. Translating gives CASSLYGVTEAFF. The V and J genes are TRBV7-6 and TRBJ1-1; D unresolved. This CDR3 is 13 amino acids long. Trimming removed 2 bases from V and 4 bases from J, with 8 bases in between. CDR1 and CDR2 from the germline V gene are SGHVS and FNYEAQ.

The chain couples TRBV11-2 to TRBJ1-6, with a possible D match to TRBD1 (5 bases). This CDR3 region has 15 residues. CDR1 is SGHAT, CDR2 FQNNGV, per germline. V was shortened by 2 bases and J by 7 bases, with 12 bases between the two germline ends. CDR3 region: CASSLNAGRNSPLHF. CDR3 in DNA: TGTGCCAGCAGCTTAAATGCAGGGCGCAATTCACCCCTCCACTTT.

This clonotype was seen many times. The chain couples TRBV5-1 to TRBJ2-3; 9 bases map to TRBD2. Germline V gene lookup returns CDR1 SGHRS and CDR2 YFSETQ. This CDR3 region has 16 residues. V shed 4 bases and J 0 bases; nucleotides not matched to a gene: 6. CDR3 in DNA: TGCGCCAGCAGCGAGGGGACTAGCTTTAGCACAGATACGCAGTATTTT. Residues: CASSEGTSFSTDTQYF.

The table lists this clonotype with a few counts. The rearrangement uses TRBV27 and TRBJ1-5, with D unresolved. Germline values: CDR1 MNHEY, CDR2 SMNVEV (reference sequence). Trimming stripped 5 bases from V and 5 bases from J, with 16 bases between. CDR3 length: 15 amino acids. CDR3 DNA: TGTGCCAGCAGTCCTAATGGAGTGAGTTATCAGCCCCAGCATTTT. It yields the protein CASSPNGVSYQPQHF.

This clonotype showed up many times. The chain has TRBV18 and TRBJ2-1; the D gene is possibly TRBD2 (6 bases). The CDR3 is 17 residues long. Germline V CDR1 and CDR2: KGHSH, LQKENI. The V end lost 0 bases, the J end lost 0 bases, and 12 bases lay between the germline ends. The CDR3 spells CASSPPGLSSSYNEQFF. The CDR3 DNA follows: TGTGCCAGCTCACCACCGGGACTTTCGAGCTCCTACAATGAGCAGTTCTTC.

This sequence joins TRBV6-2 or TRBV6-3 and TRBJ2-1; 10 bases fit TRBD1. The germline CDR1 and CDR2 sequences are MNHEY and SVGEGT. V lost 11 bases and J lost 7; bases outside the gene matches: 11. The CDR3 contains 14 residues. CDR3 amino acids: CACCSGQGMNEQFF. The DNA for the CDR3 is TGTGCCTGCTGTTCGGGACAGGGGATGAATGAGCAGTTCTTC.

There are many counts of this clonotype. The V call is TRBV5-1, the J call TRBJ2-3; 8 bases are a match to TRBD1. Germline CDR1 is SGHRS and CDR2 is YFSETQ. CDR3 length equals 16 residues. The ends lost 0 bases at V and 1 base at J; junction bases unmatched: 4. CDR3 sequence reads: CASSLDRGIGTDTQYF. CDR3 in DNA: TGCGCCAGCAGCTTGGACAGGGGGATCGGCACAGATACGCAGTATTTT. The variable domain in full, with the rest retrieved from reference TRBV5-1 and TRBJ2-3, is KAGVTQTPRYLIKTRGQQVTLSCSPISGHRSVSWYQQTPGQGLQFLFEYFSETQRNKGNFPGRFSGRQFSNSRSEMNVSTLELGDSALYLCASSLDRGIGTDTQYFGPGTRLTVL.

The V gene is TRBV5-5, the J gene TRBJ2-1, with 14 nucleotides matching TRBD2. Germline V gene lookup returns CDR1 SGHKS and CDR2 YYEKEE (reference sequence). The J segment lost 7 bases and the V segment lost 1 base, leaving 4 bases of the junction unmatched. This CDR3 is 16 amino acids long. In nucleotides, the CDR3 is TGTGCCAGCAGCTTGCGACTAGCGGGGGGGCCGAATGAGCAGTTCTTC. Translating it yields CASSLRLAGGPNEQFF. Full variable domain (missing parts from reference TRBV5-5 and TRBJ2-1): DAGVTQSPTHLIKTRGQQVTLRCSPISGHKSVSWYQQVLGQGPQFIFQYYEKEERGRGNFPDRFSARQFPNYSSELNVNALLLGDSALYLCASSLRLAGGPNEQFFGPGTRLTVL.

The chain carries TRBV18 and TRBJ1-2; D perhaps matches TRBD1 (5 bases). This CDR3 contains 14 residues. Germline V gene data show CDR1 as KGHSH and CDR2 as LQKENI. V lost 2 bases to trimming and J lost 7 bases, with 14 bases between them. CDR3 nucleotides: TGTGCCAGCTCACCAGAACACGGGACTCTTGGCTACACCTTC. Amino acids: CASSPEHGTLGYTF. The full variable domain, with the rest looked up from reference TRBV18 and TRBJ1-2, is NAGVMQNPRHLVRRRGQEARLRCSPMKGHSHVYWYRQLPEEGLKFMVYLQKENIIDESGMPKERFSAEFPKEGPSILRIQQVVRGDSAAYFCASSPEHGTLGYTFGSGTRLTVV.

Only a few counts were recorded for this clonotype. CDR3 sequence reads: CASSYSKFRRNTEAFF. The CDR3 region has the DNA TGTGCCAGCAGTTACTCAAAGTTCCGGCGAAACACTGAAGCTTTCTTT. V and J are TRBV6-5 and TRBJ1-1, with unresolved D. Between the trimmed V and J ends, which lost 0 bases and 2 bases, there was a span of 13 bases. This CDR3 region has 16 residues. Germline V gives CDR1 MNHEY, CDR2 SVGAGI.

There are many counts of this clonotype. The V gene is TRBV20-1, the J gene TRBJ1-4; 7 nucleotides line up with TRBD1. Germline trimming cut 0 bases from V and 5 bases from J; bases unmatched to any gene: 3. This CDR3 is built from 14 residues. Germline CDR1 DFQATT, CDR2 SNEGSKA (reference sequence). The CDR3, as DNA: TGCAGTGCTAGAGAGGGGACAGTAAATGAAAAACTGTTTTTT. The encoded protein is CSAREGTVNEKLFF.